This T cell receptor beta chain emerged from a study of regulatory T cells in long-lasting Graves disease. J gave up 1 base and V 8 bases, and 5 bases lay outside the gene matches. The CDR3 contains 15 residues. The TCR beta library used iRepertoire HTBI primers with Arm-PCR amplification of CDR3. In the source study's methods: Identification across samples found 62 TRBV and 12 to 15 TRBJ segments. TCRdb reanalysed the multiplex PCR reads using MiXCR and keeps one entry per CDR3 protein. Here the V and J calls rest on TCRdb's processing, not on the authors' analysis. Among more than 300,000 distinct CDR3 sequences listed, roughly 16% were seen once. Worth noting for this clonotype: Its antigen remains unknown. A much larger clone lies a single base off, so this may be a read error.

Described time point: newly diagnosed GD, antithyroid drugs for less than 3 months. PBMC-derived RNA was used for the TCR library. Study-level points and caveats: Favored gene segments in persistent disease were TRBV28, TRBJ1-2 and TRBJ2-5. Persistent patients had a count of shared public clonotypes (around 2,700) that exceeded that of new patients (about 870).

The starting material was peripheral blood mononuclear cells (PBMCs), obtained at new diagnosis, from a patient treated with antithyroid drugs. This receptor was taken from a female donor with Graves disease. The chain uses TRBV12-3 or TRBV12-4 and TRBJ2-3; 11 positions match TRBD2. The CDR3 DNA sequence: TGTGCCAGCCCCCCGGGACTAGCGGGCACAGATACGCAGTATTTT. Translation: CASPPGLAGTDTQYF.